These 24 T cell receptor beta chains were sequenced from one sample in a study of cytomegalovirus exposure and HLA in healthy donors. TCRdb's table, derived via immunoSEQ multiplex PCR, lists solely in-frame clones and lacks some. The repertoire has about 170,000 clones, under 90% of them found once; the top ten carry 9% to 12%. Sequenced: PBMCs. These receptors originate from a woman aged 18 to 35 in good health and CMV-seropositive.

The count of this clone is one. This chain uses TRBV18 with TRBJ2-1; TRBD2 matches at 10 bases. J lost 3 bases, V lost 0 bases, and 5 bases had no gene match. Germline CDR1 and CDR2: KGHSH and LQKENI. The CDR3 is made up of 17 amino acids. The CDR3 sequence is CASSPPRGLANYNEQFF. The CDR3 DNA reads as TGTGCCAGCTCACCACCGAGGGGACTAGCGAACTACAATGAGCAGTTCTTC.

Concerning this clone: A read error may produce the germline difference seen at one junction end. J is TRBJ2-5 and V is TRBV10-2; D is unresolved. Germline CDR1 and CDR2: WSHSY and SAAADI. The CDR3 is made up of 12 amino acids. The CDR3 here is CASRDVAETQYF. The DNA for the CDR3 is TGCGCCAGCCGTGACGTAGCAGAGACCCAGTACTTC.

The DNA of the CDR3 is TGTGCCAGCAGCCCCTCACCGGGGAATGAGCAGTTCTTC. Its protein product is CASSPSPGNEQFF. This chain joins TRBV7-3 and TRBJ2-1; maybe TRBD2 (5 bases). There are 13 residues in the CDR3. Trimming stripped 5 bases from V and 7 bases from J, with 12 bases between. Per germline, CDR1 SGHTA and CDR2 FQGTGA.

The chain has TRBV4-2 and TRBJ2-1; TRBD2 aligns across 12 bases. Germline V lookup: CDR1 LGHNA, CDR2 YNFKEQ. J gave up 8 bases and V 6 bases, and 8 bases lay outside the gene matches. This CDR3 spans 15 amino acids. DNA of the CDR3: TGTGCCAGCAGAGAAAGACTAGCGGGAGCCTATGAGCAGTTCTTC. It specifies CASRERLAGAYEQFF.

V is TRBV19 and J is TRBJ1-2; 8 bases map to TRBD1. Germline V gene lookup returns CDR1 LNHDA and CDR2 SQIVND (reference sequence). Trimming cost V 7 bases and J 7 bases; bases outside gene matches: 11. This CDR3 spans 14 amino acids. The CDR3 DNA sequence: TGTGCCAGTACCATGCTGGGCAGGGGGCTTGGCTACACCTTC. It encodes CASTMLGRGLGYTF. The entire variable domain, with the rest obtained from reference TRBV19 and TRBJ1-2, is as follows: DGGITQSPKYLFRKEGQNVTLSCEQNLNHDAMYWYRQDPGQGLRLIYYSQIVNDFQKGDIAEGYSVSREKKESFPLTVTSAQKNPTAFYLCASTMLGRGLGYTFGSGTRLTVV.

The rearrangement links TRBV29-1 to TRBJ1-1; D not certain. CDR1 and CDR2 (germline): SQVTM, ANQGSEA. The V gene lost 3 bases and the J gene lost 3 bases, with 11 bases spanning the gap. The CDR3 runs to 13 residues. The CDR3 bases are TGCAGCGTTGAGAGGGAATGGGACACTGAAGCTTTCTTT. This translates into CSVEREWDTEAFF. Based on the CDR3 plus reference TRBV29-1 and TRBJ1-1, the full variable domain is SAVISQKPSRDICQRGTSLTIQCQVDSQVTMMFWYRQQPGQSLTLIATANQGSEATYESGFVIDKFPISRPNLTFSTLTVSNMSPEDSSIYLCSVEREWDTEAFFGQGTRLTVV.

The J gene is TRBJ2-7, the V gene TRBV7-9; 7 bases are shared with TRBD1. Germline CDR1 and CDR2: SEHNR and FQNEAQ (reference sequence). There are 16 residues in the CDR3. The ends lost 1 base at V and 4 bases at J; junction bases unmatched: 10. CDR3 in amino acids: CASSLVSARGLYEQYF. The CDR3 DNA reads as TGTGCCAGCAGCTTAGTATCTGCGAGGGGGCTGTACGAGCAGTACTTC. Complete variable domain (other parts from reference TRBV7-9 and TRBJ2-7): DTGVSQNPRHKITKRGQNVTFRCDPISEHNRLYWYRQTLGQGPEFLTYFQNEAQLEKSRLLSDRFSAERPKGSFSTLEIQRTEQGDSAMYLCASSLVSARGLYEQYFGPGTRLTVT.

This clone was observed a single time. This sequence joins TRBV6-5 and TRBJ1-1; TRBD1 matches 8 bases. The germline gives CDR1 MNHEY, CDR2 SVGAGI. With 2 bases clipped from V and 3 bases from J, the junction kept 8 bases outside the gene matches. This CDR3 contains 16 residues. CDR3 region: CASSYGRGQVYTEAFF. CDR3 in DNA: TGTGCCAGCAGTTACGGCAGGGGGCAGGTGTACACTGAAGCTTTCTTT.

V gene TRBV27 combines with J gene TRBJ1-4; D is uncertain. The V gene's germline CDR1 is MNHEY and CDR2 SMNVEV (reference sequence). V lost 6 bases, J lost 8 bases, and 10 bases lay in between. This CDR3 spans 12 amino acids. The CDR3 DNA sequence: TGTGCCAGCAGCTACCCGGGGGAAAAACTGTTTTTT. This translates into CASSYPGEKLFF.

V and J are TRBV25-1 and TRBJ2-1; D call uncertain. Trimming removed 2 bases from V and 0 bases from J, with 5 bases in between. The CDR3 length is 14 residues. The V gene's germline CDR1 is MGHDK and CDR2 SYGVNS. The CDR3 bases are TGTGCCAGCAGTGAAGGCAGCTCCTACAATGAGCAGTTCTTC. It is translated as CASSEGSSYNEQFF.

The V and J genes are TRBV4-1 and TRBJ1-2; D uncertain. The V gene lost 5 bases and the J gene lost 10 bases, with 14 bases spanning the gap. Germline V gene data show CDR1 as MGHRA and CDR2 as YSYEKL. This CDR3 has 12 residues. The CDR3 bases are TGCGCCAGCAGCAAAGGGTGGCGGGACTACACCTTC. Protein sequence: CASSKGWRDYTF.

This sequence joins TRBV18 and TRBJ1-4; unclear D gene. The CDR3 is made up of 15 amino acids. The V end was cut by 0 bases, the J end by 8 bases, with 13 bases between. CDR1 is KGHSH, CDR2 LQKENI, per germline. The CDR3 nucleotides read TGTGCCAGCTCACCACCGTCCCTGAGAGGGGAAAAACTGTTTTTT. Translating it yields CASSPPSLRGEKLFF.

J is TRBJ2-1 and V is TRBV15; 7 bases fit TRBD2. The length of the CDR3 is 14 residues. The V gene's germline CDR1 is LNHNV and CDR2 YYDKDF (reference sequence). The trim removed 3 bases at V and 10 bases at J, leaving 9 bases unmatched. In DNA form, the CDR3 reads TGTGCCACCAGCAGGACCAGCGGGAATGAAGAGCAGTTCTTC. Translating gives CATSRTSGNEEQFF.

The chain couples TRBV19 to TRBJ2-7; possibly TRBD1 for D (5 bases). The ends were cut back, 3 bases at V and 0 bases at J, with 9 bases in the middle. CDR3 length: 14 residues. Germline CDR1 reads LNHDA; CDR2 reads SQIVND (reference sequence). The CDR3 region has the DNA TGTGCCAGTAGTATGTCAGGGTCCTCCTACGAGCAGTACTTC. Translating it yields CASSMSGSSYEQYF.

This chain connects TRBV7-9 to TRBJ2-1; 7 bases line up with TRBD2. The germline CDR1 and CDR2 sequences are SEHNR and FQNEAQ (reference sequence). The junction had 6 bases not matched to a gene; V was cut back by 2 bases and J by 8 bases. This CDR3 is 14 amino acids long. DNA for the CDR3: TGTGCCAGCAGCTTATGGACTAGTCTCGATGAGCAGTTCTTC. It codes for CASSLWTSLDEQFF.

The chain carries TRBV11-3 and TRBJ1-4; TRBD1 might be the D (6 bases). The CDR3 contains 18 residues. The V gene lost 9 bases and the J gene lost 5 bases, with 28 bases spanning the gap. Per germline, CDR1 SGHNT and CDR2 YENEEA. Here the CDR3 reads CASSDSLGPVRENEKLFF. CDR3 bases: TGTGCCAGTTCGGACAGCCTGGGCCCGGTTCGCGAGAATGAAAAACTGTTTTTT.

CDR3 nucleotide sequence: TGTGCCTGGAGTATCAGGGGGCAGGGTTCTCGAGGCTACACCTTC. This encodes CAWSIRGQGSRGYTF. The chain uses TRBV30 and TRBJ1-2; TRBD1 agrees at 8 bases. J gave up 8 bases and V 2 bases, and 13 bases lay outside the gene matches. The CDR3 length is 15 residues. Germline lookup yields CDR1 GTSNPN and CDR2 SVGIG (reference sequence).

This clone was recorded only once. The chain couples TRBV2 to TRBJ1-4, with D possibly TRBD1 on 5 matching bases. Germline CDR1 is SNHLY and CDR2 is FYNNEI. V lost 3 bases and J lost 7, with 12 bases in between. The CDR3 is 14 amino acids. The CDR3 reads CASSEWGVSEKLFF. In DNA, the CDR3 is TGTGCCAGCAGTGAGTGGGGCGTAAGTGAAAAACTGTTTTTT. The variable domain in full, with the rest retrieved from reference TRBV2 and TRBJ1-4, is EPEVTQTPSHQVTQMGQEVILRCVPISNHLYFYWYRQILGQKVEFLVSFYNNEISEKSEIFDDQFSVERPDGSNFTLKIRSTKLEDSAMYFCASSEWGVSEKLFFGSGTQLSVL.

CDR3 sequence (DNA): TGTGCCTGGAGTGGGCAGGGAATTCGCGATGAGCAGTTCTTC. Translation: CAWSGQGIRDEQFF. The genes are TRBV30 and TRBJ2-1, with D perhaps TRBD1 (5 bases). Germline V gene data show CDR1 as GTSNPN and CDR2 as SVGIG (reference sequence). Trimming pared 1 base from V and 8 bases from J, leaving 15 bases between. CDR3 length: 14 residues.

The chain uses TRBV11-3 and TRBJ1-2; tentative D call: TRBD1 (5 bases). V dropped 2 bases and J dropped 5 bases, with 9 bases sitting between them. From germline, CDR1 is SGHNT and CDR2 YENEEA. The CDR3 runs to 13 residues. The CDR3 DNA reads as TGTGCCAGCAGCTTACAGGGTGATTATGGCTACACCTTC. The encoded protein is CASSLQGDYGYTF.

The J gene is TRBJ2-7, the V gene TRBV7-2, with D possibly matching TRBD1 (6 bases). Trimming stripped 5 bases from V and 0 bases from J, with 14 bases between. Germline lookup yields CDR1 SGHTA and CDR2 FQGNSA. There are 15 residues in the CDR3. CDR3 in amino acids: CASSRGRGSSYEQYF. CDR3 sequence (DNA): TGTGCCAGCAGCAGGGGTAGGGGGAGCTCCTACGAGCAGTACTTC.

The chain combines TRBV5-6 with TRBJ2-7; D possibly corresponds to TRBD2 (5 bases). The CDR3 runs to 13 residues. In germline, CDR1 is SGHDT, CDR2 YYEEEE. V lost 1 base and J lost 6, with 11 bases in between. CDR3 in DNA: TGTGCCAGCAGCTTGAAGAGGGCAGGCGAGCAGTACTTC. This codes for CASSLKRAGEQYF.

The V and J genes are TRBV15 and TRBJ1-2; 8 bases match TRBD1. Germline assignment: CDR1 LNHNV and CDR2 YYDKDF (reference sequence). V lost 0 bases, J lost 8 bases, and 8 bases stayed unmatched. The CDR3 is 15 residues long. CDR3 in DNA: TGTGCCACCAGCAGAGATCTCGGACAGGGTCTCGGCTACACCTTC. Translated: CATSRDLGQGLGYTF.

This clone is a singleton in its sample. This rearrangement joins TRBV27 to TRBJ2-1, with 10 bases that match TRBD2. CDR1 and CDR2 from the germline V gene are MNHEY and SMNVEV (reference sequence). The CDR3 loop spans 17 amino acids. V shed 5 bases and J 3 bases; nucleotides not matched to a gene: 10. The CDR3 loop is CASSPVGLAGDYNEQFF. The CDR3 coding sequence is TGTGCCAGCAGTCCAGTGGGTCTAGCGGGAGACTACAATGAGCAGTTCTTC.